The clone carrying this T cell receptor beta chain was found a few times. Being one base from a much bigger clone, this may be a read error. This sample is part of a study of regulatory T cells in long-lasting Graves disease. Combining iRepertoire HTBI primers with Arm-PCR of CDR3 regions, the authors built TCR beta libraries. MiXCR, applied by TCRdb to the multiplex PCR reads, yields one record per CDR3 protein. The sample has some 250,000 distinct CDR3 sequences, 15% to 20% seen once. Noted time point: newly diagnosed GD, antithyroid drugs for less than 3 months. After RNA was extracted from PBMCs, the TCR library was made from it. Trimming pared 4 bases from V and 6 bases from J, leaving 15 bases between. Germline CDR1 is SEHNR and CDR2 is FQNEAQ (reference sequence). This CDR3 comprises 14 residues. A further study also used this sample, focusing on T cells in Graves' hyperthyroidism and ophthalmopathy. That source adds: Participants, patients aged 18 to 65, had newly diagnosed hyperthyroidism with a duration under 2 months. First-round RT-PCR with HTBI primers amplified the TCR CDR3 region.

The chain has TRBV7-9 and TRBJ1-2; unclear D gene. The TCR sequence derives from a woman aged 25 to 45 with Graves disease. The sample was peripheral blood mononuclear cells (PBMCs), taken at new diagnosis, from a patient treated with antithyroid drugs. CDR3 sequence (DNA): TGTGCCAGCAGCTCGAAAAGGACCGGTCATGGCTACACCTTC. This codes for CASSSKRTGHGYTF.